Presented here are 21 T cell receptor beta chains from one specimen sequenced in a study of blood T cell repertoires in COVID-19. Clones were sequenced by immunoSEQ multiplex PCR, and TCRdb holds only the in-frame ones, with some missing. This table has about 320,000 clones, 85% appearing once. The sequenced sample consisted of peripheral blood. These receptors were obtained from a human donor in a cohort sampled during active COVID-19.

To note about this clone: Other nucleotide sequences in the sample specify the same CDR3. The chain carries TRBV6-5 and TRBJ1-2; D possibly corresponds to TRBD1 (5 bases). Germline CDR1 and CDR2: MNHEY and SVGAGI. Between the trimmed V and J ends, which lost 2 bases and 2 bases, there was a span of 6 bases. The CDR3 length is 13 residues. The CDR3 coding sequence is TGTGCCAGCAGTTACGGGGGGAACTATGGCTACACCTTC. Residues: CASSYGGNYGYTF.

In this sample, this clone turned up once. The gene calls are TRBV6-5 and TRBJ2-3, with 8 bases fitting TRBD2. The CDR3 loop spans 15 amino acids. After removal of 6 bases from V and 2 bases from J, the junction contained 7 bases not matched to a gene. Germline V gene data show CDR1 as MNHEY and CDR2 as SVGAGI. DNA of the CDR3: TGTGCCAGCAGAGACCGGGGGGGCCTCACAGATACGCAGTATTTT. Its protein is CASRDRGGLTDTQYF.

The chain couples TRBV3-1 (or the pseudogene TRBV3-2) to TRBJ2-4; D possibly corresponds to TRBD2 (6 bases). V was cut by 4 bases and J by 2 bases, with 12 bases left in between. The CDR3 runs to 15 residues. The germline gives CDR1 LGHDT, CDR2 YNNKEL (reference sequence). CDR3 in DNA: TGTGCCAGCAGCCCCGGAGGGGATCCCAAAAACATTCAGTACTTC. It specifies CASSPGGDPKNIQYF.

There are a few counts of this clone. The chain combines TRBV5-5 with TRBJ1-6, with 8 positions matching TRBD1. The germline V gene has CDR1 SGHKS and CDR2 YYEKEE (reference sequence). J gave up 4 bases and V 4 bases, and 7 bases lay outside the gene matches. The CDR3 covers 16 residues. CDR3 in amino acids: CASSRRTGSYNSPLHF. CDR3 sequence (DNA): TGTGCCAGCAGCAGAAGGACAGGGTCGTATAATTCACCCCTCCACTTT.

This clone came up once. The V call is TRBV25-1, the J call TRBJ1-2; possibly TRBD1 for D (6 bases). From germline, CDR1 is MGHDK and CDR2 SYGVNS. The CDR3 runs 12 residues. With 6 bases removed from V and 7 bases from J, the gap between germline ends came to 12 bases. Here the CDR3 DNA reads TGTGCCAGCAGACAGGGTTTCGGTGGCTACACCTTC. Translation: CASRQGFGGYTF.

The chain joins TRBV6-5 to TRBJ1-2; D gene uncertain. The CDR3 totals 13 residues. Trimming left V 5 bases short and J 4 bases short, with 11 bases between. The germline V gene encodes CDR1 MNHEY and CDR2 SVGAGI. The CDR3 loop is CASSSSGIYGYTF. The CDR3 DNA sequence: TGTGCCAGCAGTAGCTCAGGAATCTATGGCTACACCTTC.

This clone occurred once. The chain joins TRBV19 to TRBJ2-5; 8 positions match TRBD1. Germline CDR1 reads LNHDA; CDR2 reads SQIVND (reference sequence). The CDR3 length is 16 residues. The V segment lost 3 bases and the J segment 5 bases; nucleotides outside the gene matches: 11. Here the CDR3 reads CASSIRGQGILETQYF. CDR3 DNA sequence: TGTGCCAGTAGTATCAGAGGACAGGGTATATTGGAGACCCAGTACTTC.

This clone was picked up one time. The chain joins TRBV12-3 or TRBV12-4 to TRBJ2-7; no firm D call. The CDR3 loop spans 13 amino acids. Trimming removed 2 bases from V and 3 bases from J, with 8 bases in between. CDR3 in DNA: TGTGCCAGCAGTTTACGACTTCACTACGAGCAGTACTTC. Encoded protein: CASSLRLHYEQYF.

The chain joins TRBV5-5 to TRBJ1-4; 7 bases agree with TRBD1. This CDR3 is built from 15 residues. Germline V lookup: CDR1 SGHKS, CDR2 YYEKEE (reference sequence). V was pared by 4 bases and J by 3 bases, with 6 bases of the junction left unmatched. CDR3 nucleotides: TGTGCCAGCAGCCAACAGGGGTTTCCTAATGAAAAACTGTTTTTT. Translation: CASSQQGFPNEKLFF. The whole variable domain, remainder taken from reference TRBV5-5 and TRBJ1-4, is DAGVTQSPTHLIKTRGQQVTLRCSPISGHKSVSWYQQVLGQGPQFIFQYYEKEERGRGNFPDRFSARQFPNYSSELNVNALLLGDSALYLCASSQQGFPNEKLFFGSGTQLSVL.

The chain uses TRBV2 and TRBJ1-1, with 8 bases aligning to TRBD1. In germline, CDR1 is SNHLY, CDR2 FYNNEI. The CDR3 is 12 residues long. V was clipped by 8 bases and J by 5 bases; unmatched bases: 4. CDR3 in amino acids: CASQGAMTEAFF. In nucleotides, the CDR3 is TGTGCCAGCCAGGGGGCTATGACTGAAGCTTTCTTT.

For the CDR3, the DNA is TGTGCCAGCAGCTTAGGGGGGGGACGGGGCACCGAGCAGTACTTC. Its translation: CASSLGGGRGTEQYF. The chain uses TRBV11-3 and TRBJ2-7; 7 positions match TRBD2. CDR1 SGHNT and CDR2 YENEEA come from the germline V gene. V shed 1 base and J 6 bases; nucleotides not matched to a gene: 9. This CDR3 is 15 amino acids long.

The CDR3 region has the DNA TGTGCCAGCAGTAATCGGGGCACTGAAGCTTTCTTT. The encoded protein is CASSNRGTEAFF. The rearrangement links TRBV27 to TRBJ1-1; D unresolved. Deletions cut 5 bases from V and 4 bases from J, with 8 bases between. Germline CDR1 and CDR2: MNHEY and SMNVEV (reference sequence). CDR3 length equals 12 residues.

V is TRBV3-1 (or the pseudogene TRBV3-2) and J is TRBJ2-3, with D possibly TRBD2 on 6 matching bases. Trimming removed 5 bases from V and 0 bases from J, with 12 bases in between. The CDR3 is 15 residues long. CDR1 and CDR2 (germline): LGHDT, YNNKEL (reference sequence). As DNA, the CDR3 is TGTGCCAGCAGCACCAGCGGGCGTAGCACAGATACGCAGTATTTT. Its protein product is CASSTSGRSTDTQYF.

The gene calls are TRBV6-5 and TRBJ1-3; D not certain. The CDR3 runs 16 residues. Per the germline V gene, CDR1 is MNHEY and CDR2 is SVGAGI. V was trimmed by 0 bases and J by 4 bases, leaving 13 bases between them. For the CDR3, the DNA is TGTGCCAGCAGTTACTCAGCCCCCTTGTCAGGAAACACCATATATTTT. Amino acid sequence: CASSYSAPLSGNTIYF.

CDR3 DNA sequence: TGTGCCAGCAGTGAATTGGAGGACTCCTACAATGAGCAGTTCTTC. Residues: CASSELEDSYNEQFF. The genes are TRBV25-1 and TRBJ2-1; a possible D gene is TRBD2 (5 bases). CDR3 size: 15 residues. CDR1 MGHDK and CDR2 SYGVNS come from the germline V gene. V gave up 1 base and J gave up 0 bases, with 7 bases separating them.

This chain joins TRBV20-1 and TRBJ1-5; a weak D match, TRBD1 (6 bases). The CDR3 runs to 13 residues. Germline lookup yields CDR1 DFQATT and CDR2 SNEGSKA (reference sequence). Trimming pared 3 bases from V and 4 bases from J, leaving 10 bases between. The CDR3 spells CSASGTLNQPQHF. The CDR3 coding sequence is TGCAGTGCTAGTGGGACACTGAATCAGCCCCAGCATTTT.

In this sample, this clone turned up once. The genes are TRBV5-5 and TRBJ1-5; perhaps TRBD1 as D (5 bases). Trimming stripped 5 bases from V and 2 bases from J, with 14 bases between. CDR1 SGHKS and CDR2 YYEKEE come from the germline V gene (reference sequence). The CDR3 is 15 amino acids. The CDR3 region is CASSFQGSRNQPQHF. The CDR3 nucleotides are TGTGCCAGCAGTTTCCAGGGCTCCCGCAATCAGCCCCAGCATTTT.

The V and J genes are TRBV10-1 and TRBJ2-3; 7 bases agree with TRBD2. Looked up from germline, CDR1 is WNHNN and CDR2 is SYGVQD (reference sequence). The J segment lost 2 bases and the V segment lost 3 bases, leaving 2 bases of the junction unmatched. This CDR3 spans 14 amino acids. CDR3 sequence: CASSESGDTDTQYF. CDR3 nucleotides: TGCGCCAGCAGTGAAAGCGGGGACACAGATACGCAGTATTTT.

CDR3: CASSPRGGMGLYGYTF. CDR3 nucleotides: TGTGCCAGCAGCCCCCGGGGGGGAATGGGGCTCTATGGCTACACCTTC. The V call is TRBV9, the J call TRBJ1-2, with D possibly TRBD1 on 5 matching bases. With 4 bases removed from V and 4 bases from J, the gap between germline ends came to 20 bases. Looked up from germline, CDR1 is SGDLS and CDR2 is YYNGEE. The CDR3 is made up of 16 amino acids. Together with reference TRBV9 and TRBJ1-2, the CDR3 gives the full variable domain: DSGVTQTPKHLITATGQRVTLRCSPRSGDLSVYWYQQSLDQGLQFLIQYYNGEERAKGNILERFSAQQFPDLHSELNLSSLELGDSALYFCASSPRGGMGLYGYTFGSGTRLTVV.

The chain is built from TRBV6-6 and TRBJ1-2, with D unclear. Deletions cut 9 bases from V and 2 bases from J, with 22 bases between. Germline CDR1 is MNHNY and CDR2 is SVGAGI (reference sequence). This CDR3 is built from 16 residues. The CDR3 loop is CASWREGTGQNYGYTF. The CDR3 DNA sequence: TGTGCCAGTTGGAGGGAGGGAACGGGTCAGAACTATGGCTACACCTTC.

The J gene is TRBJ2-1, the V gene TRBV7-7; 9 bases match TRBD1. CDR3 length: 14 residues. Unmatched junction bases numbered 6, after V lost 5 bases and J lost 7 bases. Germline assignment: CDR1 SSHAT and CDR2 FNYEAQ (reference sequence). CDR3 in DNA: TGTGCCAGCAGCGTGGACAGGGGAGGGAATGAGCAGTTCTTC. This translates into CASSVDRGGNEQFF.